Listed here are 5 T cell receptor beta chains from one sample, sequenced in a study of lymphopenia after photon versus proton radiotherapy. TCRdb keeps only in-frame clones here, not all; method: immunoSEQ multiplex PCR. The sample holds 65,000 to 85,000 clones; around 93% are singletons and the top ten take around 2.2%. This sample comprised peripheral blood, obtained from a patient treated with photon-based radiotherapy. These receptors all stem from a middle-aged woman with cholangiocarcinoma.

The chain has TRBV7-8 and TRBJ2-3; 11 bases align to TRBD2. The germline gives CDR1 SGHVS, CDR2 FQNEAQ. The junction had 6 bases not matched to a gene; V was cut back by 2 bases and J by 5 bases. The CDR3 is 16 residues long. The CDR3 DNA reads TGTGCCAGCAGCTTACGGGCTAGCGGGGGGTTAGATACGCAGTATTTT. It encodes CASSLRASGGLDTQYF.

This chain links TRBV6-5 with TRBJ2-7; TRBD1 agrees at 8 bases. The CDR3 sequence is 16 residues long. Germline V lookup: CDR1 MNHEY, CDR2 SVGAGI. The junction had 10 bases not matched to a gene; V was cut back by 2 bases and J by 4 bases. The CDR3 DNA sequence: TGTGCCAGCAGTTACGGTTTTGGGACAGGATGGTACGAGCAGTACTTC. It yields the protein CASSYGFGTGWYEQYF.

This chain uses TRBV28 with TRBJ2-7; perhaps TRBD1 as D (6 bases). Germline loops: CDR1 MDHEN, CDR2 SYDVKM. CDR3 size: 14 residues. Between the trimmed V and J ends, which lost 5 bases and 3 bases, there was a span of 14 bases. Here the CDR3 DNA reads TGTGCCAGCAGTCGGGACATCAACAACTACGAGCAGTACTTC. It is translated as CASSRDINNYEQYF.

The CDR3 nucleotides are TGCAGCGTTGCCAGGGATAGCAATCAGCCCCAGCATTTT. Protein sequence: CSVARDSNQPQHF. V is TRBV29-1 and J is TRBJ1-5; TRBD1 might be the D (5 bases). V was shortened by 4 bases and J by 0 bases, with 7 bases between the two germline ends. Germline assignment: CDR1 SQVTM and CDR2 ANQGSEA. This CDR3 contains 13 residues.

A remark on this clone: At one end the junction does not follow the germline gene, possibly because of a read error. This chain uses TRBV15 with TRBJ1-2, with D possibly being TRBD1 (6 bases). Germline V gene data show CDR1 as LNHNV and CDR2 as YYDKDF (reference sequence). This CDR3 region has 16 residues. The CDR3 DNA reads TGTGCCACCAGCAGAGATAGGTCAGGGGTCTATTCGGGCCAGCCCTTC. Protein product: CATSRDRSGVYSGQPF.